The T cell receptor beta chain under discussion was sequenced for a study of T cell responses to AZD1222 COVID-19 vaccine. Trimming cost V 4 bases and J 7 bases, with 14 bases left between them. The CDR3 loop spans 15 amino acids. CDR1 is SGHTA, CDR2 FQGNSA, per germline. Study-wide points: After the peak T cell response, and only then, were repertoires sampled. Donors were largely white British and mainly female; clonal diversity was possibly underestimated.

Clones were sequenced by immunoSEQ multiplex PCR, and TCRdb holds only the in-frame ones, with some missing. This sample carries 90,000 to 130,000 clones, 80% to 95% of them seen once, and the ten largest clones take roughly 2.7%. About this clone itself: Its antigen is currently unknown.

This specimen consisted of peripheral blood, obtained 28 days after the second AZD1222 dose. The TCR was taken from an adult who received the AZD1222 COVID-19 vaccine. The chain couples TRBV7-2 to TRBJ1-6; weak D call: TRBD1 (5 bases). The CDR3 DNA reads TGTGCCAGCAGCTACCCCAGGGCGATGAATTCACCCCTCCACTTT. This translates into CASSYPRAMNSPLHF.